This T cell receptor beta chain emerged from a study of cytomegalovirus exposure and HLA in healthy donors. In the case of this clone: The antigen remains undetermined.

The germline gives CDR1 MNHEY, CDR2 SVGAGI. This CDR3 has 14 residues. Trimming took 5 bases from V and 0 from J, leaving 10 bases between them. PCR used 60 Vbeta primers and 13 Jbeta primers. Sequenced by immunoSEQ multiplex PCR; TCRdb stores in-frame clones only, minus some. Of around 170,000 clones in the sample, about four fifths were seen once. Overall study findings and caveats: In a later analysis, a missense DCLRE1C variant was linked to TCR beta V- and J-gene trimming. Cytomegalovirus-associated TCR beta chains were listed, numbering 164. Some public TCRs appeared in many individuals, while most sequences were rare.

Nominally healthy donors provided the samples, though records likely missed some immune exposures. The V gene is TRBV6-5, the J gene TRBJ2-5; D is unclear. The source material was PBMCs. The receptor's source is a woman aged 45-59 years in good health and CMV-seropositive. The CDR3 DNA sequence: TGTGCCAGCAGTGGGTTGGGCTACCAAGAGACCCAGTACTTC. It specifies CASSGLGYQETQYF.